The 15 T cell receptor beta chains listed next were all sequenced from one sample in a study of blood T cell repertoires in COVID-19 (TCRdb year 2020). The library was prepared using the immunoSEQ multiplex PCR assay. TCRdb took over this immuneACCESS table, retaining in-frame rearrangements with V and J assigned. Such tables are incomplete; in checked studies, under half of the missing clones stem from an unresolved V gene, and the remainder is unexplained. This sample gives about 240,000 clones in total; roughly 82% of them show up just once. The top ten constitute over 3.5% of the sample. Sequenced input: peripheral blood. Receptors originate from a woman in her seventies with acute or convalescent COVID-19.

The chain is built from TRBV27 and TRBJ1-1; possible D gene TRBD1, 5 bases. Germline V gene data show CDR1 as MNHEY and CDR2 as SMNVEV (reference sequence). Trimming removed 5 bases at V and 6 bases at J, with 16 bases between. There are 14 residues in the CDR3. The CDR3 is CASSRDGGVAEAFF. CDR3 DNA: TGTGCCAGCAGTCGGGACGGGGGGGTCGCTGAAGCTTTCTTT.

V usage is TRBV10-3 and J usage is TRBJ2-7; 7 nucleotides line up with TRBD2. The CDR3 has 14 amino acids. From germline, CDR1 is ENHRY and CDR2 SYGVKD. V was pared by 4 bases and J by 2 bases, with 5 bases of the junction left unmatched. CDR3 residues: CAISAPSGTYEQYF. DNA of the CDR3: TGTGCCATCAGTGCGCCTAGCGGAACCTACGAGCAGTACTTC.

The table lists this clone with a count of one. The rearrangement joins TRBV5-8 to TRBJ2-3, with 9 bases fitting TRBD2. Germline lookup yields CDR1 SGHTS and CDR2 YDEGEE. The J segment lost 1 base and the V segment lost 0 bases, leaving 3 bases of the junction unmatched. The CDR3 length is 16 residues. CDR3 sequence reads: CASSLEAGGGTDTQYF. The DNA of the CDR3 is TGTGCCAGCAGCTTGGAGGCGGGGGGGGGCACAGATACGCAGTATTTT.

The chain employs TRBV18 and TRBJ2-1; D is unclear. Looked up from germline, CDR1 is KGHSH and CDR2 is LQKENI. This CDR3 comprises 15 residues. Trimming took off 6 bases at V and 0 bases at J, with 12 bases between the two ends. CDR3: CASSSLKSSYNEQFF. CDR3 bases: TGTGCCAGCTCCTCTCTAAAGAGCTCCTACAATGAGCAGTTCTTC.

The chain is built from TRBV27 and TRBJ1-2, with D perhaps matching TRBD1 (6 bases). Germline CDR1 and CDR2: MNHEY and SMNVEV (reference sequence). This CDR3 has 15 amino acids. The V and J ends lost 0 bases and 2 bases respectively, with 10 bases between them. CDR3 sequence reads: CASSLSLGGNYGYTF. CDR3 DNA sequence: TGTGCCAGCAGTTTATCCTTAGGGGGAAACTATGGCTACACCTTC.

This clone has more than one count but fewer than ten. The V gene is TRBV27, the J gene TRBJ1-6; the D gene is possibly TRBD1 (6 bases). The germline CDR1 and CDR2 sequences are MNHEY and SMNVEV (reference sequence). The CDR3 totals 15 residues. V shed 5 bases and J shed 3 bases, with 11 bases lying between them. As DNA, the CDR3 is TGTGCCAGCAGTGTGACAGGCATCTATAATTCACCCCTCCACTTT. It yields the protein CASSVTGIYNSPLHF.

The chain carries TRBV10-2 and TRBJ2-7; 11 bases match TRBD1. Germline lookup yields CDR1 WSHSY and CDR2 SAAADI. Trimming cost V 4 bases and J 3 bases; bases outside gene matches: 14. The CDR3 spans 18 residues. The CDR3 sequence: CASSGGTGGVRSHYEQYF. In nucleotides, the CDR3 is TGCGCCAGCAGTGGAGGGACAGGGGGAGTTAGATCCCACTACGAGCAGTACTTC.

This clone was observed a few times. The rearrangement joins TRBV15 to TRBJ1-1, with D perhaps TRBD1 (6 bases). V lost 0 bases and J 1 base, leaving 9 bases between the germline ends. The CDR3 has 15 residues. The germline V gene encodes CDR1 LNHNV and CDR2 YYDKDF (reference sequence). The CDR3 sequence is CATSREKGQNTEAFF. The CDR3 DNA sequence: TGTGCCACCAGCAGAGAGAAGGGACAGAACACTGAAGCTTTCTTT.

The chain joins TRBV19 to TRBJ2-3; D not resolved. The CDR3 is 14 residues long. Germline CDR1 LNHDA, CDR2 SQIVND (reference sequence). With 3 bases removed from V and 6 bases from J, the gap between germline ends came to 13 bases. CDR3 residues: CASSIRAESDTQYF. The CDR3 DNA reads TGTGCCAGTAGTATTCGCGCGGAGTCGGATACGCAGTATTTT.

The rearrangement joins TRBV11-2 to TRBJ2-5, with D hard to call. V shed 6 bases and J shed 3 bases, with 14 bases lying between them. This CDR3 has 14 residues. Germline V lookup: CDR1 SGHAT, CDR2 FQNNGV. The CDR3 sequence is CASRLLATKETQYF. CDR3 bases: TGTGCCAGCAGGTTGTTGGCCACCAAAGAGACCCAGTACTTC.

The chain carries TRBV28 and TRBJ2-7, with 8 bases aligning to TRBD2. The length of the CDR3 is 15 residues. The V gene's germline CDR1 is MDHEN and CDR2 SYDVKM. V gave up 1 base and J gave up 6 bases; unmatched junction bases: 8. The CDR3 here is CASSLYRAGGGEQYF. As DNA, the CDR3 is TGTGCCAGCAGTTTATATCGGGCGGGGGGTGGCGAGCAGTACTTC.

The rearrangement joins TRBV5-1 to TRBJ1-6, with D possibly being TRBD1 (5 bases). The ends were cut back, 1 base at V and 8 bases at J, with 13 bases in the middle. Germline CDR1 is SGHRS and CDR2 is YFSETQ. This CDR3 contains 15 residues. The CDR3 DNA sequence: TGCGCCAGCAGCTTGCGCGACATCAGGGATTCACCCCTCCACTTT. It is translated as CASSLRDIRDSPLHF.

The genes are TRBV2 and TRBJ2-5; TRBD1 agrees at 8 bases. Germline loops: CDR1 SNHLY, CDR2 FYNNEI. CDR3 size: 13 residues. V lost 7 bases, J lost 4 bases, and 5 bases stayed unmatched. The CDR3 DNA sequence: TGTGCCAGCACCGCCGACAGGGGAGAGACCCAGTACTTC. Translating gives CASTADRGETQYF. Looking up the rest from reference TRBV2 and TRBJ2-5 gives the full variable domain: EPEVTQTPSHQVTQMGQEVILRCVPISNHLYFYWYRQILGQKVEFLVSFYNNEISEKSEIFDDQFSVERPDGSNFTLKIRSTKLEDSAMYFCASTADRGETQYFGPGTRLLVL.

The chain employs TRBV3-1 (or the pseudogene TRBV3-2) and TRBJ1-6, with D possibly being TRBD1 (5 bases). CDR1 LGHDT and CDR2 YNNKEL come from the germline V gene (reference sequence). V was cut by 0 bases and J by 14 bases, with 8 bases left in between. The CDR3 consists of 12 residues. Here the CDR3 reads CASSQDGGALHF. In DNA, the CDR3 is TGTGCCAGCAGCCAAGACGGGGGAGCCCTCCACTTT.

This chain links TRBV4-3 with TRBJ1-2, with a weak D call TRBD1 (5 bases). CDR3 size: 15 residues. Germline CDR1 reads LGHNA; CDR2 reads YSLEER. Trimming removed 0 bases at V and 6 bases at J, with 14 bases between. CDR3 DNA: TGCGCCAGCAGCCAAGATCCTCCCGACAGAAATGGCTACACCTTC. As protein: CASSQDPPDRNGYTF.